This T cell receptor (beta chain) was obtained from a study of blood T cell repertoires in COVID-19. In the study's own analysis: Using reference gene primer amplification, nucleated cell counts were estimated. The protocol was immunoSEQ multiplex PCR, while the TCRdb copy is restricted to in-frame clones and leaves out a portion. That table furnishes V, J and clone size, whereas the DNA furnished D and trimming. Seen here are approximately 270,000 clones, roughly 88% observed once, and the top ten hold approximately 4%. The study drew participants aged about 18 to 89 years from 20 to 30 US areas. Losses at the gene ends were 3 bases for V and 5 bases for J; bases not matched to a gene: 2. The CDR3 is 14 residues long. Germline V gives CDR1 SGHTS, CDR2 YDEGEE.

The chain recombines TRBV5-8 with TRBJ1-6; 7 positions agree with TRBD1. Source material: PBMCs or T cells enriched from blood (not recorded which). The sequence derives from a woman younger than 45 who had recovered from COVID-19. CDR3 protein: CASSSDRDNSPLHF. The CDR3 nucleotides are TGTGCCAGCAGCTCAGACAGGGATAATTCACCCCTCCACTTT.